The 2 T cell receptor beta chains given below trace back to one sample, sequenced in a study of vaccination and CD4 T cells after COVID-19. The Oncomine TCR Beta short-read assay was what sequenced the DNA obtained from cultured CD4+ T cells. TCRdb re-analysed the PCR reads in MiXCR, keeping a single row per CDR3 protein. The profile shows about 10,000 distinct CDR3 sequences, around 55% of them singletons. The treatment: roughly ten-day PBMC culture with coronavirus spike peptide pools or control peptides (ViraFEST assay). Their cognate antigens are unknown. The specimen was CD4+ T cells from blood, cultured in vitro. These receptors all come from a human donor who had recovered from COVID-19.

The chain uses TRBV6-1 and TRBJ1-5; TRBD1 might be the D (6 bases). The V and J ends lost 5 bases and 6 bases respectively, with 23 bases between them. The CDR3 covers 17 residues. Germline-derived CDR1 and CDR2 are MNHNS and SASEGT. CDR3 sequence: CASSPYRQTRGPQPQHF. In DNA form, the CDR3 reads TGTGCCAGCAGTCCGTACCGACAAACCAGGGGCCCTCAGCCCCAGCATTTT.

This chain joins TRBV6-1 and TRBJ1-5; possibly TRBD1 for D (6 bases). CDR3 length: 13 amino acids. V shed 6 bases and J shed 5 bases, with 11 bases lying between them. Germline V gene sequence: CDR1 MNHNS, CDR2 SASEGT. CDR3 nucleotide sequence: TGTGCCAGCAGCCCGCAGGGGTATCAGCCCCAGCATTTT. Protein: CASSPQGYQPQHF.